This is a list of T cell receptor beta chains from one sample in a study of T cells after yellow fever vaccination. A single record per CDR3 protein comes from TCRdb applying MiXCR to the 5' RACE reads. The sample contains about 210,000 distinct CDR3 sequences, about 3% of which appear only once. Sequenced material: CD4+ T cells sorted from PBMCs, taken 10 days after the yellow fever booster vaccination. These receptors were collected from a man between 18 and 35 years old who received the YFV17D yellow fever vaccine. Each CDR3 is given with its conserved first and last residue. A D gene is named only where the DNA matches it firmly. The size entry is marked missing in some rows and otherwise reads once, few, many or a size class.

NA	TRBJ2-2	NA	TRBV9	CASSVGPRRGDTGELFF	TGTGCCAGCAGCGTAGGCCCCCGCAGGGGAGACACCGGGGAGCTGTTTTTT
NA	TRBJ2-7	few	TRBV5-5	CASSLAPGNYEQYF	TGTGCCAGCAGCTTGGCCCCCGGCAACTACGAGCAGTACTTC
NA	TRBJ2-2	few	TRBV5-1	CASRSVEAGELFF	TGCGCCAGCAGGTCGGTAGAGGCCGGGGAGCTGTTTTTT
TRBD1	TRBJ1-1	NA	TRBV10-3	CAISPQTGEETEAFF	TGTGCCATCAGTCCTCAAACAGGGGAAGAGACTGAAGCTTTCTTT
TRBD1	TRBJ1-3	many	TRBV12-3/TRBV12-4	CASSLVGTGSGNTIYF	TGTGCCAGCAGTTTAGTTGGGACAGGGTCTGGAAACACCATATATTTT
NA	TRBJ1-1	many	TRBV7-6	CASSLAGGGTEAFF	TGTGCCAGCAGTCTCGCCGGAGGTGGCACTGAAGCTTTCTTT
NA	TRBJ2-1	many	TRBV2	CASSLGYLSYNEQFF	TGTGCCAGCAGCCTAGGGTATTTGTCCTACAATGAGCAGTTCTTC
NA	TRBJ2-3	NA	TRBV5-1	CASIDRANKPTDTQYF	TGCGCCAGCATTGACCGGGCCAACAAACCTACAGATACGCAGTATTTT
TRBD1	TRBJ1-5	NA	TRBV30	CAWGGQVSNQPQHF	TGTGCCTGGGGGGGACAGGTTAGCAATCAGCCCCAGCATTTT
NA	TRBJ2-5	many	TRBV6-2/TRBV6-3	CASKPGVQETQYF	TGTGCCAGCAAGCCGGGAGTACAAGAGACCCAGTACTTC
TRBD1	TRBJ2-7	many	TRBV5-1	CASSVDRGSYEQYF	TGCGCCAGCAGCGTCGACAGGGGATCCTACGAGCAGTACTTC
NA	TRBJ2-3	many	TRBV6-1	CASSDTGSLRNTQYF	TGTGCCAGCAGTGATACCGGCAGCTTGAGGAATACGCAGTATTTT
TRBD1	TRBJ1-1	many	TRBV12-3/TRBV12-4	CASSSTTGGSTEAFF	TGTGCCAGCAGTTCCACGACAGGGGGCTCGACTGAAGCTTTCTTT
TRBD1	TRBJ1-6	NA	TRBV6-5	CASSRDRKTYNSPLHF	TGTGCCAGCAGCCGGGACAGAAAAACTTATAATTCACCCCTCCACTTT
NA	TRBJ2-7	few	TRBV5-5	CASSFLLADEQYF	TGTGCCAGCAGCTTTTTGCTAGCTGATGAGCAGTACTTC
NA	TRBJ2-7	many	TRBV5-5	CASSLRSGYYEQYF	TGTGCCAGCAGCTTGCGTTCAGGGTACTACGAGCAGTACTTC
TRBD1	TRBJ1-1	few	TRBV7-2	CASSQKRDRGTEAFF	TGTGCCAGCAGCCAAAAGAGGGACAGGGGAACTGAAGCTTTCTTT
NA	TRBJ1-5	many	TRBV6-2/TRBV6-3	CASSYSRRQPQHF	TGTGCCAGCAGTTACTCGAGGCGCCAGCCCCAGCATTTT
NA	TRBJ1-1	few	TRBV20-1	CSARDPDPAEAFF	TGCAGTGCTAGAGACCCAGACCCCGCCGAAGCTTTCTTT
NA	TRBJ1-1	NA	TRBV27	CASSLSNSLVTEAFF	TGTGCCAGCAGTTTATCGAATTCGTTGGTCACTGAAGCTTTCTTT
NA	TRBJ2-5	NA	TRBV20-1	CSARMSGETQYF	TGCAGTGCTAGGATGTCGGGGGAGACCCAGTACTTC
TRBD2	TRBJ2-5	NA	TRBV6-1	CASSETGLARETQYF	TGTGCCAGCAGTGAAACGGGACTAGCGAGGGAGACCCAGTACTTC
NA	TRBJ1-5	NA	TRBV15	CATSRAGLKGFRSNQPQHF	TGTGCCACCAGCAGAGCCGGGTTAAAAGGTTTTAGGAGCAATCAGCCCCAGCATTTT
TRBD2	TRBJ2-1	many	TRBV7-7	CASSLADSVEQFF	TGTGCCAGCAGTCTAGCGGATTCGGTTGAGCAGTTCTTC
NA	TRBJ1-1	few	TRBV5-1	CASSLDGILNTEAFF	TGCGCCAGCAGCTTGGATGGGATACTGAACACTGAAGCTTTCTTT
NA	TRBJ2-5	NA	TRBV5-6	CASSSQGAGAGWTQYF	TGTGCCAGCAGCTCCCAAGGGGCAGGGGCAGGGTGGACCCAGTACTTC
TRBD1	TRBJ1-2	NA	TRBV7-2	CATLGGGGGGGYTF	TGTGCCACCCTCGGAGGGGGCGGCGGAGGGGGCTACACCTTC
TRBD1	TRBJ2-5	many	TRBV29-1	CSVEDPWGQGAWETQYF	TGCAGCGTTGAAGATCCATGGGGACAGGGGGCCTGGGAGACCCAGTACTTC
NA	TRBJ2-3	many	TRBV5-1	CASRPTVPSTDTQYF	TGCGCCAGCAGGCCGACAGTTCCCAGCACAGATACGCAGTATTTT
NA	TRBJ2-5	many	TRBV5-1	CASSSGLFQETQYF	TGCGCCAGCAGCTCCGGACTGTTTCAAGAGACCCAGTACTTC
TRBD1	TRBJ2-3	many	TRBV29-1	CSAGDRANTDTQYF	TGCAGCGCAGGGGACAGGGCCAACACAGATACGCAGTATTTT
NA	TRBJ1-1	many	TRBV7-8	CASSQTRNTEAFF	TGTGCCAGCAGCCAGACCCGGAACACTGAAGCTTTCTTT
NA	TRBJ2-7	few	TRBV20-1	CSAVRGTTYEQYF	TGCAGTGCTGTCCGGGGGACCACCTACGAGCAGTACTTC
NA	TRBJ2-5	many	TRBV7-2	CASSPTWQETQYF	TGTGCCAGCAGCCCAACGTGGCAAGAGACCCAGTACTTC
NA	TRBJ1-5	few	TRBV19	CASSNGRQSNQPQHF	TGTGCCAGTAGTAACGGACGTCAGAGCAATCAGCCCCAGCATTTT
NA	TRBJ1-1	many	TRBV7-2	CASSPHRVGEISTEAFF	TGTGCCAGCAGCCCGCACAGGGTGGGGGAAATTAGCACTGAAGCTTTCTTT
NA	TRBJ2-2	NA	TRBV18	CASSAPAGELFF	TGTGCCAGCTCAGCTCCAGCCGGGGAGCTGTTTTTT
TRBD1	TRBJ1-2	NA	TRBV15	CATSKQGALRGYTF	TGTGCCACCAGCAAGCAGGGGGCACTGCGGGGCTACACCTTC
TRBD2	TRBJ2-3	few	TRBV5-1	CASSLVFGTIGTDTQYF	TGCGCCAGCAGCTTGGTCTTCGGGACTATCGGTACAGATACGCAGTATTTT
NA	TRBJ2-3	many	TRBV11-2	CASSPFRGTRAKDTQYF	TGTGCCAGCAGCCCTTTTAGAGGCACCCGAGCTAAGGATACGCAGTATTTT
NA	TRBJ2-7	many	TRBV20-1	CSASPIDRPSSYEQYF	TGCAGTGCTAGCCCTATCGACAGACCGAGCTCCTACGAGCAGTACTTC
TRBD1	TRBJ2-7	many	TRBV27	CASRVQGAYEQYF	TGTGCCAGCAGGGTCCAGGGGGCCTACGAGCAGTACTTC
NA	TRBJ2-5	NA	TRBV12-5	CASGLGLETQYF	TGTGCTAGTGGTTTGGGTCTAGAGACCCAGTACTTC
NA	TRBJ2-5	NA	TRBV5-1	CASSSDSTQETQYF	TGCGCCAGCAGCTCGGACAGTACCCAAGAGACCCAGTACTTC
NA	TRBJ1-6	NA	TRBV18	CASSPGTNSPLHF	TGTGCCAGCTCACCGGGAACTAATTCACCCCTCCACTTT
NA	TRBJ2-2	few	TRBV7-2	CASSLGGGGGTGELFF	TGTGCCAGCAGCTTAGGGGGTGGAGGGGGCACCGGGGAGCTGTTTTTT
NA	TRBJ2-1	few	TRBV5-1	CASSLGRVFYNEQFF	TGCGCCAGCAGCTTGGGGCGGGTTTTCTACAATGAGCAGTTCTTC